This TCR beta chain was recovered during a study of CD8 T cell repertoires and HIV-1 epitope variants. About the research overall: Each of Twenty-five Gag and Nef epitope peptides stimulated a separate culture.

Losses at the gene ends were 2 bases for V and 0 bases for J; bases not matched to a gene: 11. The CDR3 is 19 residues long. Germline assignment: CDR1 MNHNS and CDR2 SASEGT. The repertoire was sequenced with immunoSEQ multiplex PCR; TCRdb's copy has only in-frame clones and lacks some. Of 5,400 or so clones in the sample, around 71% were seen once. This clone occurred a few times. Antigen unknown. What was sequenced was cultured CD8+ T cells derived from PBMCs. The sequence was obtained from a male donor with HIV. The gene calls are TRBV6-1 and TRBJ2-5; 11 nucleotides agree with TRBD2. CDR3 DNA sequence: TGTGCCAGCAGTGAAAAACTAGCGGGAGCGTTAGGGTACCAAGAGACCCAGTACTTC. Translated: CASSEKLAGALGYQETQYF.